This T cell receptor beta chain was recorded in a study of blood T cell repertoires in COVID-19. Assay used: immunoSEQ multiplex PCR; TCRdb lists only in-frame clones, some missing. The sample has 55,000 to 90,000 clones, approximately 90% seen once. As for this clone: The sample holds other DNA sequences that translate to the same CDR3.

The length of the CDR3 is 15 residues. Germline-derived CDR1 and CDR2 are LGHDT and YNNKEL (reference sequence). J lost 5 bases, V lost 4 bases, and 6 bases had no gene match. The V gene is TRBV3-1 (or the pseudogene TRBV3-2), the J gene TRBJ2-1; 9 positions agree with TRBD2. This clonotype was sampled from a man aged 65 to 79 with active COVID-19. The sequencing input was peripheral blood. The CDR3 DNA reads TGTGCCAGCAGCCCACCGAGCGGGGGGCACAATGAGCAGTTCTTC. This gives the protein CASSPPSGGHNEQFF.